The 7 T cell receptor beta chains below all came from one sample that was sequenced in a study of T cells after yellow fever vaccination. TCRdb passed the 5' RACE reads through MiXCR, listing each CDR3 protein once. The data hold 350,000 to 450,000 distinct CDR3 sequences, with 18% observed a single time. Sequencing was performed on PBMCs, taken before the yellow fever booster vaccination. Every receptor here comes from a man between 18 and 35 years old who received the YFV17D yellow fever vaccine.

This clonotype was picked up one time. This chain uses TRBV19 with TRBJ1-1, with D maybe TRBD1 (5 bases). The CDR3 covers 13 residues. The germline V and J ends were trimmed by 3 bases and 5 bases, with 10 bases remaining between them. Germline CDR1 LNHDA, CDR2 SQIVND (reference sequence). CDR3 nucleotide sequence: TGTGCCAGTAGTATGCTCAGGGATACTGAAGCTTTCTTT. The encoded protein is CASSMLRDTEAFF.

This clonotype occurred a few times. This sequence joins TRBV6-2 or TRBV6-3 and TRBJ2-7; 8 nucleotides match TRBD2. Germline V gives CDR1 MNHEY, CDR2 SVGEGT. This CDR3 has 14 amino acids. Trimming at V came to 2 bases and at J to 6 bases, leaving 6 bases not matched to a gene. CDR3 loop: CASSYHGGGLEQYF. In DNA form, the CDR3 reads TGTGCCAGCAGTTACCACGGGGGGGGCCTCGAGCAGTACTTC.

The sample holds many counts of this clonotype. The rearrangement links TRBV5-1 to TRBJ2-7; the D gene is possibly TRBD2 (5 bases). The V end lost 4 bases, the J end lost 3 bases, and 14 bases lay between the germline ends. The CDR3 extends over 14 amino acids. Germline CDR1 is SGHRS and CDR2 is YFSETQ. The CDR3 loop is CASSPPGRDYEQYV. CDR3 sequence (DNA): TGCGCCAGCAGCCCCCCCGGACGGGACTACGAGCAGTACGTC.

This clonotype turned up a few times. For the CDR3, the DNA is TGTGCCAGCACCCCCTTTGTGGGGCGGGTTGATACGCAGTATTTT. Translation gives CASTPFVGRVDTQYF. The chain couples TRBV7-9 to TRBJ2-3, with D perhaps matching TRBD1 or TRBD2 (5 bases each). Germline CDR1 SEHNR, CDR2 FQNEAQ (reference sequence). V lost 7 bases and J lost 6, with 20 bases in between. The CDR3 runs to 15 residues.

The chain employs TRBV7-2 and TRBJ2-3; tentative D call: TRBD2 (5 bases). The CDR3 consists of 15 residues. CDR1 is SGHTA and CDR2 is FQGNSA in the germline V gene. V was trimmed by 3 bases and J by 5 bases, leaving 15 bases between them. The DNA of the CDR3 is TGTGCCAGCAGCTTCCCGGGGTTGGGGAAAGATACGCAGTATTTT. This encodes CASSFPGLGKDTQYF.

This clonotype was seen a few times. This chain links TRBV27 with TRBJ1-6, with D maybe TRBD1 (5 bases). In germline, CDR1 is MNHEY, CDR2 SMNVEV (reference sequence). The V and J ends lost 5 bases and 11 bases respectively, with 19 bases between them. The CDR3 sequence is 15 residues long. As DNA, the CDR3 is TGTGCCAGCAGTAAACTCCGGGAGAAACAGGCACCCCTCCACTTT. This gives the protein CASSKLREKQAPLHF.

This chain connects TRBV29-1 to TRBJ2-2, with 8 nucleotides matching TRBD1. The CDR3 is 15 amino acids. Germline lookup yields CDR1 SQVTM and CDR2 ANQGSEA. Germline trimming cut 5 bases from V and 2 bases from J; bases unmatched to any gene: 7. The CDR3 DNA reads as TGCAGCGTTTCACCGGGACAGGCAAACACCGGGGAGCTGTTTTTT. Translating it yields CSVSPGQANTGELFF.